The rows below give T cell receptor beta chains drawn from one sample of a study of T cells in Graves' hyperthyroidism and ophthalmopathy. TCRdb used MiXCR to reprocess the multiplex PCR reads, holding one entry per CDR3 protein. The sample consists of 530,000 or so distinct CDR3 sequences, around 45% of them appearing once. The sample was peripheral blood or thyroid tissue (not recorded which). These receptors were collected from a woman younger than 30 with Graves' hyperthyroidism. Both conserved end residues are part of each CDR3. D genes are given only for firm matches. A clone size is listed for some rows: how often the clone was seen (once, few, many), or a class if it is expanded.

V	D	J	size	length	DNA	CDR3
TRBV7-9	NA	TRBJ1-1	many	12	TGTGCCAGCAGCCGTGGCAACACTGAAGCTTTCTTT	CASSRGNTEAFF
TRBV7-9	NA	TRBJ2-5	many	15	TGTGCCAGCAGCCCAGGTTTGGGGGGCGCGGAGACCCAGTACTTC	CASSPGLGGAETQYF
TRBV10-3	NA	TRBJ2-5	many	14	TGTGCCATCAGTGAGGGCAGGACTCAAGAGACCCAGTACTTC	CAISEGRTQETQYF
TRBV29-1	NA	TRBJ1-5	NA	14	TGCAGCGTTGAAAGGGGACAACCCAATCAGCCCCAGCATTTT	CSVERGQPNQPQHF
TRBV7-8	NA	TRBJ1-2	NA	16	TGTGCCAGCAGCAGCTGGGTTTCCCAGTTTAACTATGGCTACACCTTC	CASSSWVSQFNYGYTF
TRBV25-1	NA	TRBJ2-2	NA	21	NA	CASSGWGDGLAVLGAPGSCFF
TRBV10-3	TRBD1	TRBJ1-5	NA	15	TGTGCCGTCAGGCAGACCGGGACAGGGCTTCCAGCCCAGCATTTT	CAVRQTGTGLPAQHF
TRBV27	NA	TRBJ1-5	many	13	TGTGCCAATCGGACGCATGGCAATCAGCCCCAGCATTTT	CANRTHGNQPQHF
TRBV20-1	NA	TRBJ1-6	once	14	TGCAGTGCCAGCAGTTTGGGGATAAGTTCACCCCTCCACTTT	CSASSLGISSPLHF
TRBV6-2/TRBV6-3	TRBD2	TRBJ2-7	many	15	TGTGCCAGCAGTTACGGGGCGGGAGCTACCTACGAGCAGTACTTC	CASSYGAGATYEQYF
TRBV30	NA	TRBJ1-5	NA	16	TGTGCCTGGAGTCGGAACTCAGGGGTTTGGAATCAGCCCCAGCATTTT	CAWSRNSGVWNQPQHF
TRBV7-3	NA	TRBJ2-5	NA	14	TGTGCCAGCAGCCCAAGACTGACCGGGGAGACCCAGTACTTC	CASSPRLTGETQYF
TRBV6-6	NA	TRBJ1-5	many	17	TGTGCCAGCAGTTACTCGAGGAGGGGACGTAGCAATCAGCCCCAGCATTTT	CASSYSRRGRSNQPQHF
TRBV12-3/TRBV12-4	TRBD2	TRBJ2-5	many	14	TGTGCCAGCAGTTCCATAGCGGGAGATGAGACCCAGTACTTC	CASSSIAGDETQYF
TRBV12-3/TRBV12-4	TRBD2	TRBJ2-7	NA	19	TGTGCCAGCAGATTCTCGGGGGGAGGGAATAGGGGAGGTTTAGGCGAGCAGTACTTC	CASRFSGGGNRGGLGEQYF
TRBV5-1	TRBD1	TRBJ1-1	once	17	TGCGCCAGCAGCACCGGACAGGTATCATTTGGGAACACTGAAGCCTTCTTT	CASSTGQVSFGNTEAFF
TRBV12-3/TRBV12-4	TRBD1	TRBJ1-5	NA	14	TGTGCCAGCCGGACAGGGGGCGGCAATCAGCCCCAGCATTTT	CASRTGGGNQPQHF
TRBV10-3	NA	TRBJ2-1	NA	14	TGTGCCTGGAGTGTACCCCCCGCGTACAATGAGCAGTTCTTC	CAWSVPPAYNEQFF
TRBV19	TRBD1	TRBJ1-2	few	13	TGTGCCGTCTACAGGGGAGTGGGCTATGGCTACACCTTC	CAVYRGVGYGYTF
TRBV2	TRBD2	TRBJ2-7	NA	16	TGTGCCAGCAGTGGTCTAGCGGGAAGGTCCTACAATGAGCAGTACTTC	CASSGLAGRSYNEQYF
TRBV29-1	NA	TRBJ1-5	NA	13	TGCAGCCAAGACCGCGGGCAGAATCAGCCCCAGCATTTT	CSQDRGQNQPQHF
TRBV5-1	NA	TRBJ1-2	many	15	TGCGCCAGCAGCATGGGAGGGACGGCGGGTTATGGCTACACCTTC	CASSMGGTAGYGYTF
TRBV19	NA	TRBJ1-2	NA	12	TGTGCTAGAGATCGGGGGTACTATGGCTACACCTTC	CARDRGYYGYTF
TRBV20-1	TRBD1	TRBJ2-7	NA	13	TGCAGTGCCAGCACCCTGACAGGGGACGAGCAGTACTTC	CSASTLTGDEQYF
TRBV28	NA	TRBJ1-1	many	13	TGTGCCAGCAGTTTACGCCCGGACACTGAAGCTTTCTTT	CASSLRPDTEAFF
TRBV27	TRBD1	TRBJ1-1	NA	17	TGTGCCAGCAGCCGATTGACAGGGAGAGGGGTAAACACTGAAGCTTTCTTT	CASSRLTGRGVNTEAFF
TRBV12-3/TRBV12-4	NA	TRBJ2-5	NA	19	TGTGCCAGCTCACCACGCGGGGGACCAGGACAGCACTTCCAAGAGACCCAGTACTTC	CASSPRGGPGQHFQETQYF
TRBV5-8	TRBD1	TRBJ2-2	many	17	TGTGCCAGCAGCTCCGTTTCCCTTCGACAGGGGGCCGGGGAGCTGTTTTTT	CASSSVSLRQGAGELFF
TRBV20-1	TRBD1	TRBJ1-6	many	14	TGCAGTGCGTCCCCCGGGACAGGGGTGTCACCCCTCCACTTT	CSASPGTGVSPLHF
TRBV3-1	NA	TRBJ2-5	many	14	TGTGCCAGCAGCCAAGGCGCGTTCCAAGAGACCCAGTACTTC	CASSQGAFQETQYF
TRBV2	TRBD1	TRBJ2-7	NA	14	TGTGCCAGCAGTTACTCGCAGGGGGCATACGAGCAGTACTTC	CASSYSQGAYEQYF
TRBV7-9	TRBD1	TRBJ2-7	NA	16	TGTGCCAGCAGCTCTATCCGGGACAGGGTAAGGCACGAGCAGTACTTC	CASSSIRDRVRHEQYF
TRBV5-1	NA	TRBJ1-1	once	13	TGCGGCAGCAGCGTAGTAGAAAGGACTGAAGCTTTCTTT	CGSSVVERTEAFF
TRBV3-1	NA	TRBJ1-5	NA	13	TGTGCCAGCAGCCAAGACGACGCTGGGCCCTGGCATTTT	CASSQDDAGPWHF
TRBV20-1	TRBD2	TRBJ2-2	NA	17	TGCAGTGCTAGAGATCTCGGACTAGCGGAGCTTACCGGGGAGCTGTTTTTT	CSARDLGLAELTGELFF
TRBV6-6	TRBD2	TRBJ2-7	NA	14	TGTGCCAGCACCCCTAGCGGGAGCTCTTTCGAGCAGTACTTC	CASTPSGSSFEQYF
TRBV9	NA	TRBJ2-5	many	15	TGTGCCAGCAGCGTAGCGGACGGTGAGCAAGAGACCCAGTACTTC	CASSVADGEQETQYF
TRBV29-1	NA	TRBJ1-3	NA	13	TGCAGCGCTGTGGGCACCTCTGGAAACACCATATATTTT	CSAVGTSGNTIYF
TRBV29-1	NA	TRBJ2-1	few	16	TGCAGCTCCCCGGGGCGCGACAGCGGGAGACAGGGTGAGCAGTTCTTC	CSSPGRDSGRQGEQFF
TRBV28	TRBD2	TRBJ2-7	NA	16	TGTGCCAGCAGCCCCACAGGACTAGCGGGGATCTACGAGCAGTACTTC	CASSPTGLAGIYEQYF
TRBV4-1	NA	TRBJ1-2	many	17	TGCGCCAGCAGCCAAGGACGACAGGCCATGGAGGACTATGGCTACACCTTC	CASSQGRQAMEDYGYTF
TRBV7-6	NA	TRBJ2-3	few	13	TGTGCCAGCAGCTCCCGGCCTAGCAATACGCAGTATTTT	CASSSRPSNTQYF